This T cell receptor beta chain was recorded in a study of T cell responses to AZD1222 COVID-19 vaccine. Notes on the study in general: Seropositive AZD1222 recipients at baseline numbered only 6 or 7.

Clones were read by immunoSEQ multiplex PCR, and TCRdb kept only the in-frame ones, dropping some. The sample includes 140,000 to 150,000 clones, 80% to 95% of them seen just once. The CDR3 is made up of 11 amino acids. V lost 7 bases, J lost 4 bases, and 4 bases lay in between. Remarks on this clone: What it binds is not known.

The source material was peripheral blood, sampled 28 days after the second AZD1222 dose. The chain carries TRBV12-3 or TRBV12-4 and TRBJ2-2; unclear D gene. This receptor was taken from an adult who received the AZD1222 COVID-19 vaccine. This CDR3 is CASTFTGELFF. CDR3 in DNA: TGTGCCAGCACCTTCACCGGGGAGCTGTTTTTT.